Shown below are 5 T cell receptor beta chains from a single sample sequenced in a study of T-cell reconstitution after alpha-beta-depleted transplantation in children. As it was prepared, the TCRbeta library received unique molecular identifiers. One entry per CDR3 protein, called by TCRdb with MiXCR from the PCR reads. The repertoire consists of hundreds of thousands of distinct CDR3 sequences, with under 15% occurring once and the leading ten covering 0.75% to 0.85%. The specimen comprised PBMCs, sampled before TCRalphabeta/CD19-depleted stem cell transplant. The receptors derive from a girl aged 2-10 years with congenital amegakaryocytic thrombocytopenia, due to receive a stem cell transplant.

The CDR3 reads CASSLVEVRGGEAFF. The CDR3 DNA sequence: TGTGCCAGCAGCTTAGTAGAGGTCCGGGGAGGTGAAGCTTTCTTT. The chain carries TRBV7-9 and TRBJ1-1, with unresolved D. Trimming cost V 1 base and J 7 bases, with 16 bases left between them. This CDR3 is 15 amino acids long. Per germline, CDR1 SEHNR and CDR2 FQNEAQ (reference sequence).

This clonotype was recorded at least ten times. The chain uses TRBV20-1 and TRBJ1-1; unclear D gene. The germline V and J ends were trimmed by 0 bases and 3 bases, with 2 bases remaining between them. Germline CDR1 DFQATT, CDR2 SNEGSKA (reference sequence). The length of the CDR3 is 11 residues. CDR3 protein: CSARDHTEAFF. The CDR3, as DNA: TGCAGTGCTAGAGATCACACTGAAGCTTTCTTT.

The gene calls are TRBV29-1 and TRBJ2-1, with D uncertain. The CDR3 consists of 9 residues. Trimming left V 8 bases short and J 7 bases short, with 6 bases between. Germline V lookup: CDR1 SQVTM, CDR2 ANQGSEA. CDR3 nucleotide sequence: TGCAGCATAAGTAATGAGCAGTTCTTC. Amino acids: CSISNEQFF.

The chain joins TRBV19 to TRBJ2-3, with a possible D match to TRBD2 (5 bases). Trimming removed 7 bases at V and 7 bases at J, with 27 bases between. Germline V CDR1 and CDR2: LNHDA, SQIVND (reference sequence). The CDR3 totals 17 residues. The CDR3 coding sequence is TGTGCCAGTACCAGAGGGCGATCGGGGTATGGACCGTATACGCAGTATTTT. It encodes CASTRGRSGYGPYTQYF.

This clonotype occurred many times. The chain is built from TRBV20-1 and TRBJ2-7; 8 bases are shared with TRBD1. The germline gives CDR1 DFQATT, CDR2 SNEGSKA (reference sequence). CDR3 length: 13 amino acids. V lost 6 bases, J lost 6 bases, and 10 bases stayed unmatched. The CDR3: CSASTGVLREQYF. DNA for the CDR3: TGCAGTGCCTCGACAGGGGTATTGCGCGAGCAGTACTTC.